This entry describes one T cell receptor beta chain. The length of the CDR3 is 18 residues. Germline CDR1 and CDR2: WNHNN and SYGVQD (reference sequence). V lost 3 bases and J lost 1, with 21 bases in between. Here immunoSEQ multiplex PCR was the method, and the copy in TCRdb shows in-frame clones only, minus some. In the table there are about 160,000 clones, just over 90% of which are singletons. The data stem from a study of blood T cell repertoires in COVID-19. Study context: COVID-19 samples, acute and convalescent, were from the United States, Italy and Spain.

The sample was peripheral blood. This clonotype originated in a man in his late teens or twenties with acute or convalescent COVID-19. This sequence joins TRBV10-1 and TRBJ1-1; weak D call: TRBD1 (6 bases). This chain's CDR3 is CASSDRSGLGQPNTEAFF. The CDR3 DNA sequence: TGCGCCAGCAGTGATCGATCGGGGCTAGGACAGCCGAACACTGAAGCTTTCTTT.